This T cell receptor beta chain was identified in a study of regulatory T cells in long-lasting Graves disease. Findings and limits, study-wide: Newly diagnosed Graves' patients had higher TCR diversity than persistent ones. A reduction in accuracy may have resulted from the small sample size.

Library construction for TCR beta used iRepertoire HTBI primers and Arm-PCR of CDR3 regions. TCRdb re-called the multiplex PCR reads with MiXCR, one entry per CDR3 protein. Seen here are about 540,000 distinct CDR3 sequences, about 14% observed once, and the top ten hold roughly a tenth. Specified time point: newly diagnosed GD, antithyroid drugs for less than 3 months. From PBMCs, RNA was extracted and then used to make the TCR library. Note on this clonotype: Antigen specificity is unknown.

V was cut by 0 bases and J by 7 bases, with 12 bases left in between. CDR3 length: 14 residues. CDR1 is MRHNA, CDR2 SNTAGT, per germline. This sample also appeared in a second study, on T cells in Graves' hyperthyroidism and ophthalmopathy. As reported in that work: These patients, aged 18 to 65, had recently diagnosed hyperthyroidism lasting under 2 months. The HTBI primer set served for first-round RT-PCR of the TCR CDR3.

Here the sequenced sample was peripheral blood mononuclear cells (PBMCs), taken at new diagnosis, from a patient treated with antithyroid drugs. The chain joins TRBV6-4 to TRBJ1-1, with D possibly matching TRBD1 (6 bases). The sequence was collected from a man aged 25-40 years with Graves disease. DNA of the CDR3: TGTGCCAGCAGTGACTCGGCGGGACACCGTGAAGCTTTCTTT. This encodes CASSDSAGHREAFF.